This T cell receptor beta chain was recorded in a study of blood T cell repertoires in COVID-19. Study-wide background: Sites in the United States, Italy and Spain provided acute and convalescent COVID-19 samples.

Data came from immunoSEQ multiplex PCR; TCRdb stores just in-frame clones and leaves some out. The data hold about 200,000 clones, with just under 85% observed a single time. Germline V gene sequence: CDR1 MNHEY, CDR2 SVGAGI. V was cut by 10 bases and J by 3 bases, with 12 bases left in between. The CDR3 consists of 13 residues. The material sequenced was peripheral blood. The chain is built from TRBV6-5 and TRBJ1-4, with TRBD1 as a possible D gene (5 bases). The receptor's source is a human donor with acute or convalescent COVID-19. The donor label of this sample is uncertain. CDR3 DNA: TGTGCCACCCGCGACAGCTCTAATGAAAAACTGTTTTTT. Translating gives CATRDSSNEKLFF.